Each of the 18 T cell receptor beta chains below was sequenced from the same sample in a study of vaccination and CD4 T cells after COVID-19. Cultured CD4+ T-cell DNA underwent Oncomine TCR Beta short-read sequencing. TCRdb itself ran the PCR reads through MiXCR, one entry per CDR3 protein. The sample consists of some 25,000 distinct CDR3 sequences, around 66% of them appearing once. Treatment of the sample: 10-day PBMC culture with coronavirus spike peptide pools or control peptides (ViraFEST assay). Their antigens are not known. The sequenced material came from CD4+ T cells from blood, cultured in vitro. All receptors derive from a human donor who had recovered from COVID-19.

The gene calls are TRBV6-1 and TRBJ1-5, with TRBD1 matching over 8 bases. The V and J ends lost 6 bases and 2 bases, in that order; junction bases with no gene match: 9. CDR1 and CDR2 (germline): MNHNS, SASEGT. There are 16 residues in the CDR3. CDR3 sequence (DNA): TGTGCCAGCAGGTTGACTCCGGGACAGGGCAATCAGCCCCAGCATTTT. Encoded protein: CASRLTPGQGNQPQHF.

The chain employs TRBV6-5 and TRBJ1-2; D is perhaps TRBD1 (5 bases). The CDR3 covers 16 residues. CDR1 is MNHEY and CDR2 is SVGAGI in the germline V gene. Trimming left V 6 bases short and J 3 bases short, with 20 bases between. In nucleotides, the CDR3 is TGTGCCAGCAGCTACAGGATCACCTCAGTGGACTATGGCTACACCTTC. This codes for CASSYRITSVDYGYTF.

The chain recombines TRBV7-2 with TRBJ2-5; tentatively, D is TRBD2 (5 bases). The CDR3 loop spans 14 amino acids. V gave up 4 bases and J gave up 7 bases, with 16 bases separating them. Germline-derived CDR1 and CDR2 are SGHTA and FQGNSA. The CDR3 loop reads CASSSGRSEGTQYF. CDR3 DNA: TGTGCCAGCAGCTCCGGACGGTCCGAGGGGACCCAGTACTTC.

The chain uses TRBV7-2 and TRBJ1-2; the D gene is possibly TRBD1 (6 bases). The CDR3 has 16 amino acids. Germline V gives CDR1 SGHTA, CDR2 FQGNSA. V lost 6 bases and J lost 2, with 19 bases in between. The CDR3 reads CASSYSMDRPNYGYTF. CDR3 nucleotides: TGTGCCAGCAGTTATAGTATGGACAGACCAAACTATGGCTACACCTTC.

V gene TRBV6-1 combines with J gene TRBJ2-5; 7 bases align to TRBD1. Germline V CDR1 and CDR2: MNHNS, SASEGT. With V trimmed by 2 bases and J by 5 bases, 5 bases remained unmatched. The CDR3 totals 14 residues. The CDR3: CASSETGVGETQYF. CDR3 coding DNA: TGTGCCAGCAGTGAAACAGGGGTTGGGGAGACCCAGTACTTC.

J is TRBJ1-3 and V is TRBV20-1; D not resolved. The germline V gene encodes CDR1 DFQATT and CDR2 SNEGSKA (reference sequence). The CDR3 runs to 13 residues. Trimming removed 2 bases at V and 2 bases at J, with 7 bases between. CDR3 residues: CSARFGPGNTIYF. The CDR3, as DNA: TGCAGTGCTAGATTCGGGCCTGGAAACACCATATATTTT.

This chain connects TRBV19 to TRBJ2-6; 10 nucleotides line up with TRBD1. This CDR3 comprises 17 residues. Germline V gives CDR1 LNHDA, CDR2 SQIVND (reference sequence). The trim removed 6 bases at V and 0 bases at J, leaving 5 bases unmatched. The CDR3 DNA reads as TGTGCCAGTAGCCCGGGACAGGGGTCCTCTGGGGCCAACGTCCTGACTTTC. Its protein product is CASSPGQGSSGANVLTF.

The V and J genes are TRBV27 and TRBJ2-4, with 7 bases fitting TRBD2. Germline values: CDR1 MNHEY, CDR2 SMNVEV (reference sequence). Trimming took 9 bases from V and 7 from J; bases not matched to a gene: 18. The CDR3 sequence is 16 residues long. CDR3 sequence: CASRGVGRDRRNIQYF. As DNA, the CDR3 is TGTGCCAGTCGGGGGGTGGGAAGGGATCGGCGCAACATTCAGTACTTC.

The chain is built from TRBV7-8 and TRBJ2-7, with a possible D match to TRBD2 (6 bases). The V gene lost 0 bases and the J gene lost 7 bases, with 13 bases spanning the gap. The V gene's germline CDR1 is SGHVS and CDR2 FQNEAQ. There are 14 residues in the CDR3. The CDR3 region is CASSLAPGLGEQYF. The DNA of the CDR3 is TGTGCCAGCAGCTTAGCTCCGGGACTTGGGGAGCAGTACTTC.

The CDR3 region is CASSTSRGHDEQYF. For the CDR3, the DNA is TGTGCCAGCAGCACCTCGCGCGGGCATGACGAGCAGTACTTC. The J gene is TRBJ2-7, the V gene TRBV11-3, with D possibly TRBD2 on 5 matching bases. CDR3 length equals 14 residues. Germline V gene sequence: CDR1 SGHNT, CDR2 YENEEA. V lost 5 bases, J lost 5 bases, and 16 bases lay in between. The full variable domain, rest sourced from reference TRBV11-3 and TRBJ2-7, is EAGVVQSPRYKIIEKKQPVAFWCNPISGHNTLYWYLQNLGQGPELLIRYENEEAVDDSQLPKDRFSAERLKGVDSTLKIQPAELGDSAVYLCASSTSRGHDEQYFGPGTRLTVT.

Here the CDR3 DNA reads TGTGCCAGCAGTTTAGTAGGAGGGGCTGGAAACACCATATATTTT. It specifies CASSLVGGAGNTIYF. The chain couples TRBV27 to TRBJ1-3; weak D call: TRBD1 (5 bases). This CDR3 contains 15 residues. Trimming left V 2 bases short and J 2 bases short, with 10 bases between. Germline V gene data show CDR1 as MNHEY and CDR2 as SMNVEV (reference sequence).

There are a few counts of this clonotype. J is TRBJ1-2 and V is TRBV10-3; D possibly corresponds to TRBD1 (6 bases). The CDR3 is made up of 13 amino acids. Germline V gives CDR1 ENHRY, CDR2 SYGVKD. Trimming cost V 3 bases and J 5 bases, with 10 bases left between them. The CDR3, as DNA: TGTGCCATCAGTGAAGACAGGAAATATGGCTACACCTTC. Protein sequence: CAISEDRKYGYTF.

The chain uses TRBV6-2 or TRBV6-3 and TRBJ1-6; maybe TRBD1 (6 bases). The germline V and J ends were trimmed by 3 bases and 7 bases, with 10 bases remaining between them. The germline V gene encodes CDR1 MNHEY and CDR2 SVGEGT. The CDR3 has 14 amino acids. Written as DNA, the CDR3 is TGTGCCAGCAGTTATCAGGGGACCAATTCACCCCTCCACTTT. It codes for CASSYQGTNSPLHF.

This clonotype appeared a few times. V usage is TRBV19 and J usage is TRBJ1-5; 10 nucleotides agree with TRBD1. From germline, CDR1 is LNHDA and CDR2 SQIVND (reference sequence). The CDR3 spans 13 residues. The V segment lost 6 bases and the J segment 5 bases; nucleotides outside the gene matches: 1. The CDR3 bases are TGTGCCAGTAGCGGGACAGGGGATCAGCCCCAGCATTTT. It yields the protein CASSGTGDQPQHF.

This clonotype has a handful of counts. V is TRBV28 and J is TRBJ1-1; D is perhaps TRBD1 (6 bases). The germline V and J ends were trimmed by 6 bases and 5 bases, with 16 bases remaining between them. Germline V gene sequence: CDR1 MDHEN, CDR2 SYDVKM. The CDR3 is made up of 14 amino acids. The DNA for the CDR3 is TGTGCCAGCAGCCCGGGGGCAGGGAGGACTGAAGCTTTCTTT. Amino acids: CASSPGAGRTEAFF.

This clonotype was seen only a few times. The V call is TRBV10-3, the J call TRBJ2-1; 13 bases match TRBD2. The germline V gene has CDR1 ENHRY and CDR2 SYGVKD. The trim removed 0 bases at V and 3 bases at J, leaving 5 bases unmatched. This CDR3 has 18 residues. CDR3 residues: CAISESLRLAGGYNEQFF. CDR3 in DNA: TGTGCCATCAGTGAGTCCTTAAGACTAGCGGGGGGCTACAATGAGCAGTTCTTC.

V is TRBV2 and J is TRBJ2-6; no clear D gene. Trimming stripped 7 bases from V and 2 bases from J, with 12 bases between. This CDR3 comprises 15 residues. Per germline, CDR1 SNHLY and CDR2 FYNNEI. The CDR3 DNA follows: TGTGCCAGCACCCTTGAGGTTACTGGGGCCAACGTCCTGACTTTC. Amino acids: CASTLEVTGANVLTF.

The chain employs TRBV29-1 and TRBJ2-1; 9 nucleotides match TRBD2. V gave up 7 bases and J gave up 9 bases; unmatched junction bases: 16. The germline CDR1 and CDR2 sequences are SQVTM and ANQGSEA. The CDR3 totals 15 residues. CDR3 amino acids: CSAPAFLAGGGEQFF. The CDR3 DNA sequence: TGCAGCGCGCCCGCGTTCCTGGCGGGAGGGGGTGAGCAGTTCTTC.